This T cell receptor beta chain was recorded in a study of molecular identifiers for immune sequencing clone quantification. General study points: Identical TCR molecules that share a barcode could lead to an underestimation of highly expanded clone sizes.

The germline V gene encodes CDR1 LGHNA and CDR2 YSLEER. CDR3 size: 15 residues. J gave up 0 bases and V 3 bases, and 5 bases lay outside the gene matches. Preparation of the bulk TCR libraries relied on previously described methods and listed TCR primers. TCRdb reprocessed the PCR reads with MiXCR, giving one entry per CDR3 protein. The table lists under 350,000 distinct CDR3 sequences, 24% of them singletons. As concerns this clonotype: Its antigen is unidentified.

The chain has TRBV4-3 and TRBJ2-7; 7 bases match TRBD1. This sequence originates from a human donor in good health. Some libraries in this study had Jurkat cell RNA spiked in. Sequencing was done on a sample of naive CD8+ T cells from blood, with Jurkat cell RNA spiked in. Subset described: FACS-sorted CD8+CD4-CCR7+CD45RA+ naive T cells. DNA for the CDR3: TGCGCCAGCAGCCAGCAGGACAGGCCCTCCTACGAGCAGTACTTC. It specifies CASSQQDRPSYEQYF.